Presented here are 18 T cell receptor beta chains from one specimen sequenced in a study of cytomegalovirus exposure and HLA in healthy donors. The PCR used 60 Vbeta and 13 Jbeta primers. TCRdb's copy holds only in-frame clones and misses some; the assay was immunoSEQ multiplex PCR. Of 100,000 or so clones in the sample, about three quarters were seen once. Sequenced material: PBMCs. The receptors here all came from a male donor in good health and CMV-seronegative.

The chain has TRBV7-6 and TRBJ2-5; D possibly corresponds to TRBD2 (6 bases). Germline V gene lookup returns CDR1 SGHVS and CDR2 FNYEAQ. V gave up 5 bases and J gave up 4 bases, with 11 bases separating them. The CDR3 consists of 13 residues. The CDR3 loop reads CASSTRLVETQYF. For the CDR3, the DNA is TGTGCCAGCAGCACCCGACTAGTAGAGACCCAGTACTTC.

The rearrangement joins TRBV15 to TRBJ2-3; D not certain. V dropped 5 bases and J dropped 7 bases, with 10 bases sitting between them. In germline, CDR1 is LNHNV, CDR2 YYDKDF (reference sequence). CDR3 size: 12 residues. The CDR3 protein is CATSPTQNTQYF. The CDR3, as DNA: TGTGCCACCAGCCCGACTCAAAATACGCAGTATTTT.

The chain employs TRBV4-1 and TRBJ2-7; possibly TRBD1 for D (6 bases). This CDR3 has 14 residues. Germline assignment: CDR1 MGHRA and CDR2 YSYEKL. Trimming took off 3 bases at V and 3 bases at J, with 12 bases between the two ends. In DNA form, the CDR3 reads TGCGCCAGCAGCCAGTGGGGGCAGGGCTACGAGCAGTACTTC. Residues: CASSQWGQGYEQYF.

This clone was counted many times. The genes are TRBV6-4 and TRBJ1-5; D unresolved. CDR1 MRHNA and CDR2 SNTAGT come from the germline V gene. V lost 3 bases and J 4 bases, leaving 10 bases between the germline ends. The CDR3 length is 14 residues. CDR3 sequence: CASSEAATNQPQHF. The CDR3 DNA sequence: TGTGCCAGCAGTGAAGCAGCGACGAATCAGCCCCAGCATTTT.

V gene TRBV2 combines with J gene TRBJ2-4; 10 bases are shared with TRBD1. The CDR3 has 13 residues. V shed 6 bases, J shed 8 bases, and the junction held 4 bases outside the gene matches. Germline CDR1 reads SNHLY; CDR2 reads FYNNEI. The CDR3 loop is CASSPDRGHIQYF. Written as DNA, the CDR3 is TGTGCCAGCAGCCCAGACAGGGGGCACATTCAGTACTTC.

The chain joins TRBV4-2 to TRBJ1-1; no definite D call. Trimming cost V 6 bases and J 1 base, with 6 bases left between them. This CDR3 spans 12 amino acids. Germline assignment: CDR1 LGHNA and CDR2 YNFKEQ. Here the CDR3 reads CASSKKNTEAFF. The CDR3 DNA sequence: TGTGCCAGCAGTAAAAAGAACACTGAAGCTTTCTTT.

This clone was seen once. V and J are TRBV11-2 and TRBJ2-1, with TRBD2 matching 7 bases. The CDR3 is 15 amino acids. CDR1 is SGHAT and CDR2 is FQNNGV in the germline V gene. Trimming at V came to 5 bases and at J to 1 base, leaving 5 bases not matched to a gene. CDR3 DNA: TGTGCCAGCAGCCGAACTAGCGTTTCCTACAATGAGCAGTTCTTC. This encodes CASSRTSVSYNEQFF. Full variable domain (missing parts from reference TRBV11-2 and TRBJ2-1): EAGVAQSPRYKIIEKRQSVAFWCNPISGHATLYWYQQILGQGPKLLIQFQNNGVVDDSQLPKDRFSAERLKGVDSTLKIQPAKLEDSAVYLCASSRTSVSYNEQFFGPGTRLTVL.

CDR3 protein: CASHQGGTEAFF. CDR3 bases: TGTGCCAGCCATCAGGGAGGCACTGAAGCTTTCTTT. The chain is built from TRBV27 and TRBJ1-1; TRBD1 might be the D (5 bases). Trimming cost V 8 bases and J 4 bases, with 11 bases left between them. The CDR3 covers 12 residues. The germline V gene encodes CDR1 MNHEY and CDR2 SMNVEV (reference sequence).

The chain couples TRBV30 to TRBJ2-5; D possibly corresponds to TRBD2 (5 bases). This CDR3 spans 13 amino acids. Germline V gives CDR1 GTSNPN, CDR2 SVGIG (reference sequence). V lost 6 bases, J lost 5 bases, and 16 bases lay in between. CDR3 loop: CACGRDRWETQYF. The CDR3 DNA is TGTGCCTGCGGACGGGATCGCTGGGAGACCCAGTACTTC.

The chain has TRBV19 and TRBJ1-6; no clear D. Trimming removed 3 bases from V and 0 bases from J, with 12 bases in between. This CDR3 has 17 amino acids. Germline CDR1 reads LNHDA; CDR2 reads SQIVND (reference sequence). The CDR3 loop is CASSIVGRSSYNSPLHF. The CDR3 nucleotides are TGTGCCAGTAGTATCGTTGGGAGGAGCTCCTATAATTCACCCCTCCACTTT.

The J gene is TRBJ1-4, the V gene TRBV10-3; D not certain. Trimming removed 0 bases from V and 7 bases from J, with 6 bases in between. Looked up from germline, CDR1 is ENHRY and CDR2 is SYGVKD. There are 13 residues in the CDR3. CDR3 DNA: TGTGCCATCAGTGAGTCGGAGGTTGAAAAACTGTTTTTT. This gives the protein CAISESEVEKLFF.

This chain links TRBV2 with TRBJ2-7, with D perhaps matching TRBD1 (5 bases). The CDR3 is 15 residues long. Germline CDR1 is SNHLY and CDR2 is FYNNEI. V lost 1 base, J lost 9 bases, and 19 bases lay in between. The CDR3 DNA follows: TGTGCCAGCAGTGAAGTTTCAGCCGGACATACCGTGCAGTACTTC. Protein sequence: CASSEVSAGHTVQYF.

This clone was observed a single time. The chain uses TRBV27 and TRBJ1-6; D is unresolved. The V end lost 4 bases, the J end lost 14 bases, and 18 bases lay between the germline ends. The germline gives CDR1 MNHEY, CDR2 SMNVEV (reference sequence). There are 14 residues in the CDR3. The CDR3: CASSSTLLGQALHF. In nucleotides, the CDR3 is TGTGCCAGCAGTTCCACCCTGCTGGGTCAGGCCCTCCACTTT.

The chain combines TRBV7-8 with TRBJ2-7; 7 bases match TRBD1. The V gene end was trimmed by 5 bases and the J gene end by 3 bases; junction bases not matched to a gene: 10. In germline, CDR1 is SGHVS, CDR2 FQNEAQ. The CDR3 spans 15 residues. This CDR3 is CASSTYRRQGYEQYF. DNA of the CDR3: TGTGCCAGCAGCACCTACCGTCGACAGGGCTACGAGCAGTACTTC.

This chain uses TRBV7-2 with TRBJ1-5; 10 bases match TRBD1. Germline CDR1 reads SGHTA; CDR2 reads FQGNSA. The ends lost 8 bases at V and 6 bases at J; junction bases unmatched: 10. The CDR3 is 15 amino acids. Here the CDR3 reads CASAGTGDLSQPQHF. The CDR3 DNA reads TGTGCCAGCGCTGGGACAGGGGACCTGTCTCAGCCCCAGCATTTT.

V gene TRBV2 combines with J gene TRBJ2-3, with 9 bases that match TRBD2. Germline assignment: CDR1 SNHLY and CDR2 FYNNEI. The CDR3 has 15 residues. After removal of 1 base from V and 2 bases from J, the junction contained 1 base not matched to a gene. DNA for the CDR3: TGTGCCAGCAGTGAAGGACTAGCGGTCACAGATACGCAGTATTTT. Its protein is CASSEGLAVTDTQYF.

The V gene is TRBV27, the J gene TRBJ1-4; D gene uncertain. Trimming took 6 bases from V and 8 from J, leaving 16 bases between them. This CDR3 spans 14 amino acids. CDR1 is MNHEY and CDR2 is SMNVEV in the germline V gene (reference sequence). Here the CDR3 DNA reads TGTGCCAGCAGCCCGCGGTTGAAGTGGGAAAAACTGTTTTTT. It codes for CASSPRLKWEKLFF. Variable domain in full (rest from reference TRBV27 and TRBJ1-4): EAQVTQNPRYLITVTGKKLTVTCSQNMNHEYMSWYRQDPGLGLRQIYYSMNVEVTDKGDVPEGYKVSRKEKRNFPLILESPSPNQTSLYFCASSPRLKWEKLFFGSGTQLSVL.

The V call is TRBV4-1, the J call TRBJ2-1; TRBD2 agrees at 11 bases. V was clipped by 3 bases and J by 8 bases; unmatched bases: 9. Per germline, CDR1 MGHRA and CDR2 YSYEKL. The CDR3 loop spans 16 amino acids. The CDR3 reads CASSHTSGSIGDEQFF. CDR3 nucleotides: TGCGCCAGCAGCCACACTAGCGGGAGTATTGGTGATGAGCAGTTCTTC.